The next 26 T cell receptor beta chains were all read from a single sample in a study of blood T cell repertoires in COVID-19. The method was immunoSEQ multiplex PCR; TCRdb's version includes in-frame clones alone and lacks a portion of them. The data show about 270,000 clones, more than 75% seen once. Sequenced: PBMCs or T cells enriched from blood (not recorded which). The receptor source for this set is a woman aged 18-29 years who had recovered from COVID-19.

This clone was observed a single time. This chain's CDR3 is CASSLVGDRSTEAFF. The CDR3 DNA reads as TGTGCCAGCAGCTTAGTGGGGGACAGAAGCACTGAAGCTTTCTTT. The rearrangement links TRBV7-9 to TRBJ1-1; TRBD1 aligns across 7 bases. The germline V gene encodes CDR1 SEHNR and CDR2 FQNEAQ (reference sequence). The CDR3 consists of 15 residues. Trimming at V came to 1 base and at J to 4 bases, leaving 6 bases not matched to a gene.

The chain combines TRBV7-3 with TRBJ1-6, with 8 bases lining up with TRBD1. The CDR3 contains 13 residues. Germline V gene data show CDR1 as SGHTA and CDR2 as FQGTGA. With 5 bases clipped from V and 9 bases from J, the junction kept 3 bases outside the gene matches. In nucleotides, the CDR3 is TGTGCCAGCAGCCCCCAGGGGGCTTCACCCCTCCACTTT. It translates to CASSPQGASPLHF.

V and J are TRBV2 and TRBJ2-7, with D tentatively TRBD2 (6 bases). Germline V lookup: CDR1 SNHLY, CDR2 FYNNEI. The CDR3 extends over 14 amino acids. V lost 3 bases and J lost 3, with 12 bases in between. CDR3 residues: CASSEEGTVYEQYF. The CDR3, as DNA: TGTGCCAGCAGTGAGGAGGGGACGGTCTACGAGCAGTACTTC.

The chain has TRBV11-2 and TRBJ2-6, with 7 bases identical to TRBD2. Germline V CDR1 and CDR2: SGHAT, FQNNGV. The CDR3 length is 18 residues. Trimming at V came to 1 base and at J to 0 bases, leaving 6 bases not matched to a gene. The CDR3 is CASSLGLAVISGANVLTF. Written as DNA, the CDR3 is TGTGCCAGCAGCTTAGGGCTAGCGGTAATCTCTGGGGCCAACGTCCTGACTTTC.

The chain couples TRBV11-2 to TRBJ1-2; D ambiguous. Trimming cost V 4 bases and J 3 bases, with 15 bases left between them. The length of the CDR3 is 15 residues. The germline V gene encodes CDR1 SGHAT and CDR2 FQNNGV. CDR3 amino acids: CASSWAGRGDYGYTF. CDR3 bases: TGTGCCAGCAGCTGGGCTGGGCGGGGAGACTATGGCTACACCTTC. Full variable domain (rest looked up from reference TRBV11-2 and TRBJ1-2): EAGVAQSPRYKIIEKRQSVAFWCNPISGHATLYWYQQILGQGPKLLIQFQNNGVVDDSQLPKDRFSAERLKGVDSTLKIQPAKLEDSAVYLCASSWAGRGDYGYTFGSGTRLTVV.

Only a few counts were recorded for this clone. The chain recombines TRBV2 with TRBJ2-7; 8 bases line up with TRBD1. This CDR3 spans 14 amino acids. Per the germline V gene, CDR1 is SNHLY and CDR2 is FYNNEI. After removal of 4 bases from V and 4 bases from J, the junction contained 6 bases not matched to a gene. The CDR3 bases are TGTGCCAGCAGTGTCGGACAGGGTTTTTACGAGCAGTACTTC. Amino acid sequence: CASSVGQGFYEQYF.

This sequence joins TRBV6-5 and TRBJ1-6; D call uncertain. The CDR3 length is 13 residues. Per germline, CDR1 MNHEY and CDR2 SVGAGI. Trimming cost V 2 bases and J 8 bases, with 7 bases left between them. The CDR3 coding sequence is TGTGCCAGCAGTTACAGAGTGGATTCACCCCTCCACTTT. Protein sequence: CASSYRVDSPLHF.

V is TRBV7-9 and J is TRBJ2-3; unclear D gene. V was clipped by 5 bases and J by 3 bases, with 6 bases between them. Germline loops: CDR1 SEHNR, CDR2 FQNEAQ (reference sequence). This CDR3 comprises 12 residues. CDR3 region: CASSELTDTQYF. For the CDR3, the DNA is TGTGCCAGCAGCGAGTTGACAGATACGCAGTATTTT.

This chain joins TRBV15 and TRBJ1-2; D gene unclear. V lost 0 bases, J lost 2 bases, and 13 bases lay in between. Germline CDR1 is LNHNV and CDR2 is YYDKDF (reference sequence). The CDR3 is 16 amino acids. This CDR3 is CATSRERRSWNYGYTF. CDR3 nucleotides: TGTGCCACCAGCAGAGAAAGGCGGTCGTGGAACTATGGCTACACCTTC.

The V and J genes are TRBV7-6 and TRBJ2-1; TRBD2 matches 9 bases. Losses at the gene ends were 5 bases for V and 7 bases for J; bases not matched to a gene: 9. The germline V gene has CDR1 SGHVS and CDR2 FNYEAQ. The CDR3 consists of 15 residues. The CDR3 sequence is CASSLTGTSQNEQFF. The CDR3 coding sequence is TGTGCCAGCAGCCTAACTGGGACTAGCCAGAATGAGCAGTTCTTC.

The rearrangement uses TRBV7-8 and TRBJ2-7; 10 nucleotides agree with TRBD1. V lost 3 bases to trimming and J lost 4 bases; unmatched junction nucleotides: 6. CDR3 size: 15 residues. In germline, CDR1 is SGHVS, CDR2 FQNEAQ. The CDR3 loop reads CASSFRDRGLYEQYF. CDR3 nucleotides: TGTGCCAGCAGCTTCCGGGACAGGGGCCTATACGAGCAGTACTTC.

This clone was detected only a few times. The DNA for the CDR3 is TGCGCCAGCAGCCAAGGAGGGTATGAAAAACTGTTTTTT. Protein sequence: CASSQGGYEKLFF. The chain carries TRBV4-1 and TRBJ1-4; no definite D call. V was shortened by 1 base and J by 6 bases, with 6 bases between the two germline ends. CDR1 is MGHRA and CDR2 is YSYEKL in the germline V gene. This CDR3 is built from 13 residues.

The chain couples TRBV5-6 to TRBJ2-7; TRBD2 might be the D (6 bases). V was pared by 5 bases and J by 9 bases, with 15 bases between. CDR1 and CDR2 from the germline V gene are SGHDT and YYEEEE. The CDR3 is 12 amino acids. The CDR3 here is CASRSTTGVQYF. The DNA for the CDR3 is TGTGCCAGCAGAAGCACAACGGGGGTGCAGTACTTC.

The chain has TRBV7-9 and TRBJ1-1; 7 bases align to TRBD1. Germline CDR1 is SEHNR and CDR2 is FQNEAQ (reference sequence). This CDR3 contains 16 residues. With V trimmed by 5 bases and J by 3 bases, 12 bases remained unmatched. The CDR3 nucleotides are TGTGCCAGCAGCACCGATGTAACAGGGGCCTACACTGAAGCTTTCTTT. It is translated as CASSTDVTGAYTEAFF.

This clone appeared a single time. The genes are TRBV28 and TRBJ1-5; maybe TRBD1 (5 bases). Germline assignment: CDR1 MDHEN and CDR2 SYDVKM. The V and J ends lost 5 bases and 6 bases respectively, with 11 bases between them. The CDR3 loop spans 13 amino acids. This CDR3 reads CASSDSGFQPQHF. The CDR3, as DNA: TGTGCCAGCAGTGACTCAGGGTTTCAGCCCCAGCATTTT.

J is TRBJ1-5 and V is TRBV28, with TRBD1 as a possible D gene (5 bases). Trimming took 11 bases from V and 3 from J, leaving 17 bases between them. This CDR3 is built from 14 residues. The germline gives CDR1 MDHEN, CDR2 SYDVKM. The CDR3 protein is CAARPAGINQPQHF. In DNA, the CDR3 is TGTGCCGCCCGCCCGGCAGGGATCAATCAGCCCCAGCATTTT.

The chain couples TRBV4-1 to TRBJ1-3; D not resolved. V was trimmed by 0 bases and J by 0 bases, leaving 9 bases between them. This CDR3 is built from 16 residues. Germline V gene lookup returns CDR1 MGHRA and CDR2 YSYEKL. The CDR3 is CASSQDGAFSGNTIYF. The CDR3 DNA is TGCGCCAGCAGCCAAGATGGAGCCTTCTCTGGAAACACCATATATTTT.

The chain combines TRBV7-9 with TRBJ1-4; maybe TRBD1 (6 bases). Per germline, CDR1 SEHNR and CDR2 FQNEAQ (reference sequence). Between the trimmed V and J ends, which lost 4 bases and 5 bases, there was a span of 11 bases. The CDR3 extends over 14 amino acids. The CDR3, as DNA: TGTGCCAGCAGCTCCGGGACACGAAATGAAAAACTGTTTTTT. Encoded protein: CASSSGTRNEKLFF.

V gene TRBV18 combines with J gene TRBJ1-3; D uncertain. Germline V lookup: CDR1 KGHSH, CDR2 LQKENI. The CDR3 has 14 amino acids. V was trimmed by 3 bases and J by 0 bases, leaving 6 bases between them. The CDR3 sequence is CASSPETSGNTIYF. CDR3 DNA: TGTGCCAGCTCACCGGAGACCTCTGGAAACACCATATATTTT.

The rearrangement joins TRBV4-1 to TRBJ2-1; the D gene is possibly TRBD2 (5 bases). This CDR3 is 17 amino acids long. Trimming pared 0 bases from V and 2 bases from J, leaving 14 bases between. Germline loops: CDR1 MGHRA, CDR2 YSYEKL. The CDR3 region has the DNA TGCGCCAGCAGCCAAGAGGGAGAGATTGATACCTACAATGAGCAGTTCTTC. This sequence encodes CASSQEGEIDTYNEQFF.

The CDR3 loop reads CSVGGQGVGGYTF. The CDR3 region has the DNA TGCAGCGTTGGTGGGCAGGGGGTTGGAGGCTACACCTTC. The chain has TRBV29-1 and TRBJ1-2, with TRBD1 identical over 7 bases. CDR1 and CDR2 (germline): SQVTM, ANQGSEA. The CDR3 runs to 13 residues. The V gene end was trimmed by 4 bases and the J gene end by 8 bases; junction bases not matched to a gene: 10.

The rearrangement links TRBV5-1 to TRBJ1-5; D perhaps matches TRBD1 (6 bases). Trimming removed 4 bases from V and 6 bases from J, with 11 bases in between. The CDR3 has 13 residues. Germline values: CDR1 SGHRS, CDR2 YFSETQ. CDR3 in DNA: TGCGCCAGCAGCCCGACAGGAGGTCAGCCCCAGCATTTT. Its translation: CASSPTGGQPQHF.

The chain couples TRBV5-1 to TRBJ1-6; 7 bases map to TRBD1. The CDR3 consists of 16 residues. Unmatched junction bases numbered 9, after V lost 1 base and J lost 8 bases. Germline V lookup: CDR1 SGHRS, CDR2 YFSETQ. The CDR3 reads CASSLRVGRGDSPLHF. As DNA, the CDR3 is TGCGCCAGCAGCTTGAGAGTCGGCAGGGGGGATTCACCCCTCCACTTT.

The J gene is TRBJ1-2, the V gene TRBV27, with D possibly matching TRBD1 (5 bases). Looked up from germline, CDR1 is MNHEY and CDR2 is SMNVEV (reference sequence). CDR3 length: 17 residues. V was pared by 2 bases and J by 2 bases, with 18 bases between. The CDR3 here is CASSLSGPGIPNYGYTF. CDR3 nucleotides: TGTGCCAGCAGTTTAAGTGGCCCAGGGATACCCAACTATGGCTACACCTTC.

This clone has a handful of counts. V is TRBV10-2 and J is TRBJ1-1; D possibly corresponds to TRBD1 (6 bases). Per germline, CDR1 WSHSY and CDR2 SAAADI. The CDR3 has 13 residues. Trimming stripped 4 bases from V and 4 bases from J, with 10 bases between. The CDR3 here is CASSAGGRTEAFF. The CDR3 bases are TGCGCCAGCAGTGCGGGGGGCCGCACTGAAGCTTTCTTT.

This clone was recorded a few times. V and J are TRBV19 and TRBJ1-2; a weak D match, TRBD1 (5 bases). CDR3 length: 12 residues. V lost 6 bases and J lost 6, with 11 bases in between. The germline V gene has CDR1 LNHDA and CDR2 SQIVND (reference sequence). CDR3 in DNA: TGTGCCAGTAGGACGGGACTGAATGGCTACACCTTC. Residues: CASRTGLNGYTF.